Below are 17 T cell receptor beta chains sequenced from a single sample in a study of T cells in Graves' hyperthyroidism and ophthalmopathy. The CDR3 regions of TCR beta were amplified from RNA transcripts. The TCR CDR3 first-round RT-PCR relied on the HTBI primer set. TCRdb re-derived calls from the multiplex PCR reads in MiXCR, one entry per CDR3 protein. The table has about 700,000 distinct CDR3 sequences, approximately 42% seen once. What was sequenced was peripheral blood or thyroid tissue (not recorded which). The receptors originated from an adult man with Graves' disease, either hyperthyroidism or ophthalmopathy (not recorded which).

This clonotype was counted a single time. A read error may explain this, as a much larger clone is one base away. The J gene is TRBJ1-2, the V gene TRBV7-9; D not certain. Germline loops: CDR1 SEHNR, CDR2 FQNEAQ (reference sequence). The CDR3 loop spans 15 amino acids. In DNA form, the CDR3 reads TGTGTCAGCAGCTTAGGGCCTCAAGCTAACTATGGCTACACCTTC. Translating gives CVSSLGPQANYGYTF.

The V gene is TRBV19, the J gene TRBJ2-7; possibly TRBD1 or TRBD2 for D (6 bases each). Germline-derived CDR1 and CDR2 are LNHDA and SQIVND (reference sequence). The CDR3 extends over 13 amino acids. CDR3 coding DNA: TGTGCTAGGGGGGTCCTTCACTCCTACGAGCAGTACTTC. It yields the protein CARGVLHSYEQYF. The variable domain in full, with the rest retrieved from reference TRBV19 and TRBJ2-7, is DGGITQSPKYLFRKEGQNVTLSCEQNLNHDAMYWYRQDPGQGLRLIYYSQIVNDFQKGDIAEGYSVSREKKESFPLTVTSAQKNPTAFYLCARGVLHSYEQYFGPGTRLTVT.

V usage is TRBV29-1 and J usage is TRBJ2-6, with D hard to call. Between the trimmed V and J ends, which lost 4 bases and 0 bases, there was a span of 7 bases. This CDR3 contains 14 residues. The V gene's germline CDR1 is SQVTM and CDR2 ANQGSEA. CDR3 sequence (DNA): TGCAGCGTTGGAGTGAGCTCTGGGGCCAACGTCCTGACTTTC. Translating gives CSVGVSSGANVLTF.

At least ten counts were recorded for this clonotype. The rearrangement uses TRBV2 and TRBJ1-3; D remains ambiguous. Trimming left V 6 bases short and J 0 bases short, with 12 bases between. The CDR3 is 15 residues long. Germline-derived CDR1 and CDR2 are SNHLY and FYNNEI. CDR3 sequence (DNA): TGTGCCAGCAGCCCAAACGGAGACTCTGGAAACACCATATATTTT. Its translation: CASSPNGDSGNTIYF.

The sample holds a few counts of this clonotype. The chain uses TRBV12-3 or TRBV12-4 and TRBJ2-7, with D unclear. With 9 bases removed from V and 0 bases from J, the gap between germline ends came to 15 bases. CDR3 length equals 14 residues. The CDR3 DNA sequence: TGTGCCAGTAAGATAGCTCCGAGCTCCTACGAGCAGTACTTC. This translates into CASKIAPSSYEQYF.

The chain's CDR3 is CASSFNRGLGYTF. The CDR3 DNA reads TGTGCCAGCAGTTTTAACAGGGGGCTTGGCTACACCTTC. The chain recombines TRBV12-3 or TRBV12-4 with TRBJ1-2; 9 bases map to TRBD1. V lost 3 bases to trimming and J lost 7 bases; unmatched junction nucleotides: 3. CDR3 size: 13 residues.

To note about this clonotype: A much larger clonotype is one base distant, so this may be a read error. The chain uses TRBV10-3 and TRBJ1-2; no firm D call. The CDR3 consists of 12 residues. The V end was cut by 3 bases, the J end by 2 bases, with 4 bases between. Germline loops: CDR1 ENHRY, CDR2 SYGVKD. The CDR3 DNA reads as TGTGCCATCAGTGACAACAACTATGGCTACACCTTC. Its translation is CAISDNNYGYTF.

This clonotype was counted ten times or more. The genes are TRBV24-1 and TRBJ2-7, with a tentative D call TRBD1 (6 bases). V shed 2 bases and J shed 3 bases, with 16 bases lying between them. The CDR3 totals 16 residues. Germline CDR1 KGHDR, CDR2 SFDVKD. CDR3: CATSDSGRGRHYEQYF. CDR3 DNA sequence: TGTGCCACCAGTGATTCGGGAAGGGGGAGACACTACGAGCAGTACTTC.

The chain couples TRBV24-1 to TRBJ2-2, with TRBD1 matching over 10 bases. The CDR3 loop spans 16 amino acids. In germline, CDR1 is KGHDR, CDR2 SFDVKD. The V and J ends lost 5 bases and 5 bases, in that order; junction bases with no gene match: 7. CDR3 in DNA: TGTGCCACCAGTGGCACCGGGACAGGGGTGACCGGGGAGCTGTTTTTT. It specifies CATSGTGTGVTGELFF.

CDR3 protein: CASGNRGNTEAFF. The CDR3 DNA reads as TGTGCCAGCGGTAACAGGGGGAACACTGAAGCTTTCTTT. The V call is TRBV7-9, the J call TRBJ1-1; 7 bases are a match to TRBD1. The CDR3 sequence is 13 residues long. Germline V gene data show CDR1 as SEHNR and CDR2 as FQNEAQ (reference sequence). The V gene end was trimmed by 8 bases and the J gene end by 1 base; junction bases not matched to a gene: 4.

As regards this clonotype: One end of the junction fails to match germline, which may point to a read error. The J gene is TRBJ2-7, the V gene TRBV5-1; 7 nucleotides match TRBD1. From germline, CDR1 is SGHRS and CDR2 YFSETQ. The CDR3 has 15 amino acids. DNA of the CDR3: TGTGCCAGCAGCTTAGACCCCGGGACAGCCAACGAGCAGTACTTC. Its protein product is CASSLDPGTANEQYF.

This clonotype has at least ten counts. The chain uses TRBV10-2 and TRBJ2-5, with TRBD1 as a possible D gene (7 bases). The germline CDR1 and CDR2 sequences are WSHSY and SAAADI. This CDR3 spans 12 amino acids. Trimming left V 11 bases short and J 0 bases short, with 10 bases between. The CDR3 sequence is CAGGTDQETQYF. The CDR3 DNA sequence: TGCGCCGGAGGGACAGACCAAGAGACCCAGTACTTC.

V and J are TRBV11-2 and TRBJ2-7; TRBD2 matches 7 bases. The CDR3 spans 15 residues. V dropped 2 bases and J dropped 5; count of bases not matched to a gene: 9. The germline V gene encodes CDR1 SGHAT and CDR2 FQNNGV. The CDR3 region is CASSLIRGRSHEQYF. The CDR3 DNA reads TGTGCCAGCAGCTTAATCCGCGGGAGATCCCACGAGCAGTACTTC.

This clonotype was seen more than once but under ten times. The V gene is TRBV7-9, the J gene TRBJ1-1, with D possibly matching TRBD1 (5 bases). Germline CDR1 and CDR2: SEHNR and FQNEAQ (reference sequence). The V gene lost 3 bases and the J gene lost 4 bases, with 18 bases spanning the gap. CDR3 length equals 16 residues. DNA of the CDR3: TGTGCCAGCAGCTTGTACGGGGAGGGGATGAGCACTGAAGCTTTCTTT. Its protein product is CASSLYGEGMSTEAFF.

About this clonotype: The junction departs from germline at one end; a sequencing error may be responsible. The gene calls are TRBV15 and TRBJ1-4; D unresolved. The CDR3 loop spans 14 amino acids. The germline gives CDR1 LNHNV, CDR2 YYDKDF (reference sequence). The CDR3 protein is CAASRDEFNENLFF. CDR3 DNA: TGTGCCGCCAGCAGAGATGAGTTTAATGAAAACCTGTTTTTT.

The chain recombines TRBV20-1 with TRBJ2-2; TRBD1 agrees at 8 bases. Trimming cost V 1 base and J 2 bases; bases outside gene matches: 6. CDR1 and CDR2 from the germline V gene are DFQATT and SNEGSKA (reference sequence). The CDR3 has 16 residues. The CDR3 sequence: CSARVLGQANTGELFF. The CDR3 DNA follows: TGCAGTGCTAGAGTTTTGGGACAGGCCAACACCGGGGAGCTGTTTTTT.

The count of this clonotype is one. The gene calls are TRBV7-9 and TRBJ1-4; D is unresolved. This CDR3 has 17 amino acids. Germline V gene lookup returns CDR1 SEHNR and CDR2 FQNEAQ (reference sequence). Between the trimmed V and J ends, which lost 5 bases and 4 bases, there was a span of 20 bases. Written as DNA, the CDR3 is TGTGCCAGCAGCAGATCGATTCCCGGGATCGATAATGAAAAACTGTTTTTT. Translation gives CASSRSIPGIDNEKLFF.